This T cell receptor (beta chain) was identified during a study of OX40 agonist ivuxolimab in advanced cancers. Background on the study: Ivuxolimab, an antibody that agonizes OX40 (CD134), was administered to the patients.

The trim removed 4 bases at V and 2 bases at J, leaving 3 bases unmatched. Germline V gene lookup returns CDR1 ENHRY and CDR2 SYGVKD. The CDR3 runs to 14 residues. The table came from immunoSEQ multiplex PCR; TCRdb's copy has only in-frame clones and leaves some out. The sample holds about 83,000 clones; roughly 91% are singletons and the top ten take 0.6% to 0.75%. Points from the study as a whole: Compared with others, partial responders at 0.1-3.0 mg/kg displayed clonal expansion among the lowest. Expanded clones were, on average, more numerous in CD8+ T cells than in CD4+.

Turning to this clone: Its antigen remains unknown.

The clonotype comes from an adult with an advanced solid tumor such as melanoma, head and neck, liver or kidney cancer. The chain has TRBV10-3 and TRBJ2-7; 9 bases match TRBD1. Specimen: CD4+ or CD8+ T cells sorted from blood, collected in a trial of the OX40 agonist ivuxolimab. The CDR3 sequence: CAISARQGAYEQYF. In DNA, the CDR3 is TGTGCCATCAGTGCCCGACAGGGGGCCTACGAGCAGTACTTC.